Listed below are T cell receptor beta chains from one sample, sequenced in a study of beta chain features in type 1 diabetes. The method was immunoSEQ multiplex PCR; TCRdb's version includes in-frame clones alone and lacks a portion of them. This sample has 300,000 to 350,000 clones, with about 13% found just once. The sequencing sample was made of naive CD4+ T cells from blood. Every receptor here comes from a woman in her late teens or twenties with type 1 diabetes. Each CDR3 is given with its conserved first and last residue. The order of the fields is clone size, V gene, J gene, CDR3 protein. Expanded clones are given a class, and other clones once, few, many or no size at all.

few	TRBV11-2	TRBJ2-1	CASSHRGLAGSYNEQFF
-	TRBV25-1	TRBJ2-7	CASSDTYYEQYF
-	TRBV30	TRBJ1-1	CAWRGKPGQEMNTEAFF
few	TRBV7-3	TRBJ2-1	CASSPPGGYNEQFF
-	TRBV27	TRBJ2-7	CASRSGFGGGRYEQYF
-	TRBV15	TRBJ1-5	CATSRGRAGGGNQPQHF
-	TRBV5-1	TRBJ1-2	CASSLGAGALDYGYTF
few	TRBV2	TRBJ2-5	CASTQISGQETQYF
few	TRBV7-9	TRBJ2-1	CASSPGLAVDNEQFF
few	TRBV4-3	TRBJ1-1	CASSPDRANTEAFF
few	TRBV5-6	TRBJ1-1	CASSFQENTEAFF
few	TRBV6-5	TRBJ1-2	CASSYSSTLRDYGYTF
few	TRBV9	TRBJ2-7	CASSVGLESYEQYF
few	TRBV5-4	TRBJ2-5	CASSLRGETQYF
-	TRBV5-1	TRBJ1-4	CASSLGGAIEKLFF
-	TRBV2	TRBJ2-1	CASSKITGTSGTRLNEQFF
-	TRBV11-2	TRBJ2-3	CASSHRLAARTDTQYF
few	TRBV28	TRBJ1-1	CASTSGTGLFVAFF
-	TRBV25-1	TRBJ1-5	CASSEAGARNQPQHF
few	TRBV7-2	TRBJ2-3	CASSLRSGVLTDTQYF
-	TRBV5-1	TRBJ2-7	CASSSADGGSYEQYF
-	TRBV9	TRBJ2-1	CASSVGTSGRYEQFF
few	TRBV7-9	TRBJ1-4	CASTYRGTNEKLFF
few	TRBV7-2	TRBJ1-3	CASRPGGPVNTIYF
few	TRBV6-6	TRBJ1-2	CASSSTGTNYGYTF
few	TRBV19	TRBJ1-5	CASSVGSPSNQPQHF
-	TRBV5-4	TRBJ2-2	CASPRGPGNTGELFF
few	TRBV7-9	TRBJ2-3	CASSLPTGGTDTQYF
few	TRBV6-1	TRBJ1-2	CASSDRGYGYTF
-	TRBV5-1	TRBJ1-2	CASSANRGLGYGYTF
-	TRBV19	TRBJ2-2	CASSIDRTSTGELFF
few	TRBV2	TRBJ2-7	CASRASGLSYEQYF
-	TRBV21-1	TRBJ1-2	CASSKEGQGKDYGYTF
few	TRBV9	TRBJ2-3	CASSPGVGGDTQYF
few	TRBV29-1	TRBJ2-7	CSVEEGAGRQYF
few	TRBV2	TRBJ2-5	CASSEPWASGSGETQYF
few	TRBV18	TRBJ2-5	CASSPGLAEETQYF
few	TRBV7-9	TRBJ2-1	CGSLGDGLEQFF
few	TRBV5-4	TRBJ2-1	CASSLGLAGLSNEQFF
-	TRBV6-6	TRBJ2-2	CASSYGRWDTGELFF
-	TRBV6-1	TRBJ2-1	CASSPDGTDRDEQFF
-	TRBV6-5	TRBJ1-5	CASRYRPGMQPQHF
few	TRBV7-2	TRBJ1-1	CASSLGQKNTEAFF
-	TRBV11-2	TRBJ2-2	CASSLRLQRANTGELFF
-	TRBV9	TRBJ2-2	CASSVATGLAGGGELFF
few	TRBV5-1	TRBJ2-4	CASSRFEGKNIQYF
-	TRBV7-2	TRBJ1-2	CASSLGGSNPAGYTF
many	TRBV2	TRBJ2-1	CASSYYNEQFF
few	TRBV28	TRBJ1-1	CASSSRDRSTEAFF
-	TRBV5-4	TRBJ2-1	CASSLLAGGDNEQFF
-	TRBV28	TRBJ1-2	CASSSDRAYGYTF
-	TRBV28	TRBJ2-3	CASIRGRSDTQYF
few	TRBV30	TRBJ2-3	CAWSITGLSIRTDTQYF
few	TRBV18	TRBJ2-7	CASSAGTGTYEQYF
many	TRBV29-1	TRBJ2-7	CSVQGPGDEQYF
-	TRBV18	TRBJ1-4	CASSKRGTNEKLFF